This T cell receptor beta chain was found in a study of T cell responses to AZD1222 COVID-19 vaccine. Study results and limitations: Females made up more of the donors, who were largely white British, and clonal diversity may have come out too low.

The assay was immunoSEQ multiplex PCR, and TCRdb's table has in-frame clones only and misses some. The table has around 120,000 clones, roughly 93% seen once. On this clone itself: Antigen: not known.

This clonotype was obtained from an adult in good health. Sequencing used peripheral blood, obtained on day 0 of AZD1222 vaccination.

CDR3 protein: CASSRLVDGELFF. CDR3 DNA sequence: TGTGCCAGCAGCCGACTAGTCGACGGGGAGCTGTTTTTT. The chain is built from TRBV7-3 and TRBJ2-2, with D possibly matching TRBD2 (6 bases). CDR1 and CDR2 (germline): SGHTA, FQGTGA. V was pared by 5 bases and J by 7 bases, with 11 bases between. This CDR3 spans 13 amino acids.